Listed below are T cell receptor beta chains from one sample, sequenced in a study of T cell responses to AZD1222 COVID-19 vaccine. Only in-frame clones appear in the TCRdb table, and some are missing; sequencing was by immunoSEQ multiplex PCR. This table holds under 300,000 clones, approximately 93% found once. The sample here was peripheral blood, taken on day 0 of AZD1222 vaccination. The receptors come from an adult in good health. Each CDR3 is given with its conserved first and last residue. D genes are given only for firm matches.

V gene	D gene	CDR3 protein
TRBV29-1	-	CSVEDRTAAFF
TRBV28	-	CASSPTLRVGTDTQYF
TRBV5-1	-	CASSSGVVKETQYF
TRBV19	-	CASSMSRINQPQHF
TRBV6-5	TRBD1	CASIRQGGNTEAFF
TRBV4-2	-	CASSPDREGEKLFF
TRBV28	-	CASSLAGLHEQYF
TRBV29-1	-	CSVKELGWAFF
TRBV24-1	-	CATSDGDRVLGF
TRBV7-6	-	CASSPRPGLYNEQFF
TRBV3-1/TRBV3-2	-	CASSQYRGAEAFF
TRBV11-2	-	CASSLGRINYGYTF
TRBV7-2	-	CASSRDAGSYEQYF
TRBV7-3	-	CASRLDRYTEAFF
TRBV7-9	-	CASSRGEETQYF
TRBV28	-	CASTPGTQTYEQYF
TRBV7-2	-	CASSLRSGAYNEQFF
TRBV7-6	TRBD1	CASSLFGQGVNEQFF
TRBV5-6	-	CASSARRDLGVTEAFF
TRBV18	TRBD1	CASSETGFPRVDYGYTF
TRBV28	-	CASKGRGNEKLFF
TRBV18	-	CASSPGGGEAYNEQFF
TRBV14	-	CASSQAKQAISGANVLTF
TRBV28	-	CASSSGASGANVLTF
TRBV5-1	-	CASSLDRAGSPLHF
TRBV7-6	-	CASSVDRRDFSSTDTQYF
TRBV28	-	CASNSRGARTEAFF
TRBV11-2	-	CASRAGPRLEPLHF
TRBV28	TRBD1	CASSSGQSVETQYF
TRBV15	TRBD1	CATSRPPGQGIGELFF
TRBV5-1	-	CASSFSVSSYEQYF
TRBV6-6	-	CASNPDYYNEQFF
TRBV7-9	-	CASSETARTRAFF
TRBV28	-	CASSFSRPNTGELFF
TRBV10-1	TRBD2	CASSLLSGRGGDTDTQYF
TRBV5-1	TRBD1	CASSPQGAGNTEAFF
TRBV9	TRBD1	CASSAQQGRGNYGYTF
TRBV6-6	TRBD1	CASSYSGGRETQYF
TRBV12-3/TRBV12-4	TRBD1	CASSSYRGVEAFF
TRBV10-3	-	CAIGIQGPANTGELFF
TRBV7-2	TRBD2	CASSFKATAGGDEQFF
TRBV5-4	-	CASSFRGSYNSPLHF
TRBV30	TRBD1	CAWSVPGQGARRNTIYF
TRBV5-4	-	CASSLGNEQFF
TRBV27	-	CASSPFGPLFYEQYF
TRBV5-1	-	CASSFHDMGTEAFF
TRBV5-4	-	CASANAGALSYEQYF
TRBV5-1	-	CASSPLAVETTEQFF
TRBV7-2	-	CASSLRRDTEAFF
TRBV7-6	TRBD1	CASSLGTVSTDTQYF